Below, 17 T cell receptor beta chains from the same sample are listed, as sequenced in a study of glioma-infiltrating T cells. The iRepertoire nested amplicon-rescue multiplex PCR amplified TCR alpha and beta CDR3s from RNA. TCRdb reanalysed the multiplex PCR reads using MiXCR and keeps one entry per CDR3 protein. The sample has over 80,000 distinct CDR3 sequences, about 40% seen once; the top ten hold around two fifths. Material: glioma tissue, nonneoplastic brain tissue, or PBMCs (not recorded which). These receptor sequences come from a human donor with low-grade glioma or glioblastoma, undergoing nonglioma brain surgery, or in good health (not recorded which).

V gene TRBV5-1 combines with J gene TRBJ2-5, with 8 bases matching TRBD1. J was trimmed by 2 bases and V by 0 bases; bases with no gene match: 3. Germline V gene sequence: CDR1 SGHRS, CDR2 YFSETQ. CDR3 length: 15 amino acids. The CDR3 region has the DNA TGCGCCAGCAGCTTGGGGGACAGGTATCAAGAGACCCAGTACTTC. It encodes CASSLGDRYQETQYF.

This clonotype was recorded at least ten times. The chain is built from TRBV19 and TRBJ2-1, with 11 bases identical to TRBD2. CDR3 length: 13 amino acids. The germline V gene has CDR1 LNHDA and CDR2 SQIVND (reference sequence). Trimming cost V 6 bases and J 8 bases; bases outside gene matches: 3. CDR3 loop: CASSGTSGDEQFF. In DNA, the CDR3 is TGTGCCAGTAGCGGGACTAGCGGTGATGAGCAGTTCTTC.

This clonotype was seen repeatedly, ten times or more. The chain carries TRBV19 and TRBJ1-3; D is unresolved. Germline assignment: CDR1 LNHDA and CDR2 SQIVND (reference sequence). Trimming left V 4 bases short and J 3 bases short, with 4 bases between. The CDR3 is 12 residues long. CDR3 in amino acids: CASSTGGNTIYF. The CDR3 nucleotides read TGTGCCAGTAGTACAGGTGGAAACACCATATATTTT.

This clonotype was detected ten times or more. The chain uses TRBV29-1 and TRBJ2-3, with 8 bases fitting TRBD2. The CDR3 is 15 amino acids. The junction had 11 bases not matched to a gene; V was cut back by 6 bases and J by 3 bases. CDR1 and CDR2 (germline): SQVTM, ANQGSEA. The CDR3 bases are TGCAGCGTCCAAGGGGCGGGGGGCTCTACAGATACGCAGTATTTT. Translated: CSVQGAGGSTDTQYF.

Ten or more counts support this clonotype. The genes are TRBV5-4 and TRBJ2-7, with 10 bases matching TRBD1. The CDR3 is made up of 15 amino acids. The trim removed 4 bases at V and 2 bases at J, leaving 6 bases unmatched. The V gene's germline CDR1 is SGHNT and CDR2 YYREEE (reference sequence). Here the CDR3 DNA reads TGTGCCAGCAGCGCCGGGACAGGGGAGACCTACGAGCAGTACTTC. Residues: CASSAGTGETYEQYF.

This clonotype has at least ten counts. The chain joins TRBV28 to TRBJ2-3, with TRBD2 matching 7 bases. There are 17 residues in the CDR3. CDR1 is MDHEN, CDR2 SYDVKM, per germline. Trimming cost V 6 bases and J 1 base; bases outside gene matches: 13. CDR3 region: CASSPSGRSGGTDTQYF. The DNA for the CDR3 is TGTGCCAGCAGCCCCTCCGGGAGGAGCGGGGGCACAGATACGCAGTATTTT.

As for this clonotype: The junction and the germline gene differ at one end; a read error may be behind it. CDR3 protein: CAISEGDNLNQPQHF. CDR3 nucleotide sequence: TGTGCCATCAGCGAGGGGGACAACCTCAATCAGCCCCAGCATTTT. This chain links TRBV9 with TRBJ1-5; the D gene is possibly TRBD1 (6 bases). The CDR3 extends over 15 amino acids. Germline V gives CDR1 SGDLS, CDR2 YYNGEE.

Concerning this clonotype itself: The junction differs from germline at one of its ends, possibly a read error. This chain connects TRBV7-8 to TRBJ2-1; D not resolved. CDR3 size: 11 residues. Germline V gene sequence: CDR1 SGHVS, CDR2 FQNEAQ. The CDR3: CASSSTDEQLF. The CDR3 DNA sequence: TGTGCCAGCAGCTCCACCGATGAGCAGTTGTTC.

This clonotype was counted at least ten times. The chain recombines TRBV4-2 with TRBJ2-7, with 12 bases identical to TRBD2. V trimming: 4 bases; J trimming: 5 bases; junction bases outside the gene matches: 12. This CDR3 contains 17 residues. Germline V gene data show CDR1 as LGHNA and CDR2 as YNFKEQ. CDR3 bases: TGTGCCAGCAGCCCAGCACTTAGGACTAGCGGGACGGACGAGCAGTACTTC. Translating gives CASSPALRTSGTDEQYF.

The sample holds one count of this clonotype. The chain uses TRBV11-2 and TRBJ2-1; no reliable D call. The CDR3 length is 12 residues. Between the trimmed V and J ends, which lost 1 base and 10 bases, there was a span of 8 bases. Germline V gene sequence: CDR1 SGHAT, CDR2 FQNNGV. The CDR3 region is CASSLGPYEQFF. Here the CDR3 DNA reads TGTGCCAGCAGCTTAGGGCCGTACGAGCAGTTCTTC.

This clonotype occurred many times. The chain couples TRBV7-2 to TRBJ2-3; D assignment may be TRBD1 or TRBD2 (5 bases each). CDR1 is SGHTA, CDR2 FQGNSA, per germline. V dropped 5 bases and J dropped 8 bases, with 17 bases sitting between them. The CDR3 has 14 residues. The CDR3 protein is CASSLEGREGTQYF. Here the CDR3 DNA reads TGTGCCAGCAGCCTCGAGGGCAGGGAAGGTACGCAGTATTTT. Full variable domain (remainder filled in from reference TRBV7-2 and TRBJ2-3): GAGVSQSPSNKVTEKGKDVELRCDPISGHTALYWYRQSLGQGLEFLIYFQGNSAPDKSGLPSDRFSAERTGGSVSTLTIQRTQQEDSAVYLCASSLEGREGTQYFGPGTRLTVL.

For this clonotype: A junction end diverges from the germline sequence, so it may reflect a read error. This chain connects TRBV24-1 to TRBJ2-3; the D gene is possibly TRBD1 (6 bases). From germline, CDR1 is KGHDR and CDR2 SFDVKD. The CDR3 is 15 residues long. CDR3 residues: CATSAQQGSPDTQCF. CDR3 in DNA: TGTGCCACCAGTGCCCAACAGGGTAGCCCAGATACGCAGTGTTTT.

Remarks on this clonotype: Given a much more abundant clone one base away, this may be a read error. The V and J genes are TRBV7-9 and TRBJ2-5, with D unresolved. This CDR3 has 12 residues. Germline CDR1 and CDR2: SEHNR and FQNEAQ (reference sequence). The chain's CDR3 is CARSASMGTQYF. In DNA, the CDR3 is TGTGCCCGCAGCGCATCCATGGGGACCCAGTACTTC.

This clonotype was detected many times. The V gene is TRBV27, the J gene TRBJ2-5; 15 bases map to TRBD2. The CDR3 runs 16 residues. Germline CDR1 reads MNHEY; CDR2 reads SMNVEV (reference sequence). With V trimmed by 4 bases and J by 2 bases, 2 bases remained unmatched. The CDR3 sequence: CASSSGLAGGQETQYF. The CDR3 region has the DNA TGTGCCAGCAGTTCGGGACTAGCGGGGGGACAAGAGACCCAGTACTTC.

This clonotype has ten or more counts. J is TRBJ2-7 and V is TRBV5-1; D is possibly TRBD1 or TRBD2 (5 bases each). Germline lookup yields CDR1 SGHRS and CDR2 YFSETQ. Trimming left V 0 bases short and J 6 bases short, with 10 bases between. The CDR3 has 13 residues. The CDR3 DNA follows: TGCGCCAGCAGCTTGGGGGGGTTCGCCGAGCAGTACTTC. Translating it yields CASSLGGFAEQYF.

This clonotype was found many times. This chain joins TRBV24-1 and TRBJ2-5; tentatively, D is TRBD1 (5 bases). Germline V lookup: CDR1 KGHDR, CDR2 SFDVKD. CDR3 length equals 20 residues. The V end was cut by 5 bases, the J end by 5 bases, with 32 bases between. The CDR3: CATSGRGEPDTPVLRETQYF. CDR3 sequence (DNA): TGTGCCACCAGTGGCCGAGGCGAGCCGGACACCCCGGTTCTTCGGGAGACCCAGTACTTC.

This clonotype was recorded at least ten times. The V call is TRBV12-3 or TRBV12-4, the J call TRBJ2-3, with D perhaps TRBD2 (6 bases). The V end was cut by 3 bases, the J end by 2 bases, with 9 bases between. The CDR3 is 14 residues long. In nucleotides, the CDR3 is TGTGCCAGCAGTTTTGGGAGGTTCACAGATACGCAGTATTTT. As protein: CASSFGRFTDTQYF.